Listed below are T cell receptor beta chains from one sample, sequenced in a study of blood T cells in healthy people across ages. TCRdb re-derived calls from the 5' RACE reads in MiXCR, one entry per CDR3 protein. The top ten hold 11% of the sample, which has some 1.6 million distinct CDR3 sequences, about 31% seen once. The specimen was blood. These receptors were taken from a woman aged 25 to 45 in good health. CDR3s include the opening cysteine and the closing phenylalanine or tryptophan.

J | V | CDR3
TRBJ1-1 | TRBV27 | CASMIPGEAFF
TRBJ2-1 | TRBV18 | CASSQLAGVDEQFF
TRBJ2-1 | TRBV3-1 | CASSQDSGIEQFF
TRBJ1-5 | TRBV14 | CASSHRGSQPQHF
TRBJ2-1 | TRBV21-1 | CASSKGCRPYNEQFF
TRBJ2-3 | TRBV10-1 | CASSDGIGQHADTQYF
TRBJ2-1 | TRBV20-1 | CSAPGLAGGSYNEQFF
TRBJ2-5 | TRBV12-3/TRBV12-4 | CASRQWSPYGETQYF
TRBJ2-6 | TRBV6-1 | CASSELIHASGANVLTF
. | TRBV4-1 | CASSQTGPDYEQYF
TRBJ2-3 | TRBV6-2/TRBV6-3 | CASSQGVQDTQYF
TRBJ1-5 | TRBV20-1 | CSASDVFSNQPQHF
TRBJ2-7 | TRBV11-2 | CASSHAQGLYEQYF
TRBJ1-2 | TRBV3-1 | CASSHGHRTAPYGYTF
TRBJ1-4 | TRBV28 | CAGGRGSDLNEKLFF
. | TRBV27 | CASRPGLTIYEQYF
TRBJ2-7 | TRBV20-1 | CSARGLAEKHYEQYF
TRBJ1-2 | TRBV6-1 | CASSDAQLYGYTF
TRBJ2-1 | TRBV20-1 | CSARISDRNEQFF
TRBJ2-5 | TRBV4-1 | CASSQETSAYQETQYF
TRBJ1-1 | TRBV2 | CASSEGLGPNTEAFF
. | TRBV18 | CASSPGEWGTAYEQYF
TRBJ2-7 | TRBV6-1 | CATILTHEQYF
TRBJ1-2 | TRBV5-6 | CASSSDYTGLRGYTF
TRBJ2-5 | TRBV20-1 | CSVLSGNVGETQYF
TRBJ2-7 | TRBV7-2 | CASSFPGQFREQYF
TRBJ2-1 | TRBV28 | CASSPGGFKSYNEQFF
TRBJ2-3 | TRBV30 | CAWSLNPRNTQYF